This T cell receptor beta chain derives from a study of blood T cell repertoires in COVID-19. Which cohort a participant joined came from the clinical history participants gave. This clone has just one count. Here immunoSEQ multiplex PCR was the method, and the copy in TCRdb shows in-frame clones only, minus some. The sample includes a few hundred thousand clones, about 80% of them seen just once. The ends lost 0 bases at V and 3 bases at J; junction bases unmatched: 4. The CDR3 is 16 residues long. Germline loops: CDR1 LGHNA, CDR2 YSLEER. The sequence was collected from a man aged 45-65 years who had recovered from COVID-19. The sample taken for sequencing was PBMCs or T cells enriched from blood (not recorded which). J is TRBJ2-3 and V is TRBV4-3; 9 nucleotides align to TRBD2. CDR3: CASSQDQAGGTDTQYF. CDR3 bases: TGCGCCAGCAGCCAAGATCAAGCGGGAGGAACAGATACGCAGTATTTT.